The rows below give T cell receptor beta chains drawn from one sample of a study of blood T cell repertoires in COVID-19. Only in-frame clones appear in the TCRdb table, and some are missing; sequencing was by immunoSEQ multiplex PCR. The data contain roughly 340,000 clones, about 90% of them seen just once; the ten biggest clones take up roughly 3.4%. The sequenced sample was peripheral blood. The receptor set was obtained from a woman in her late teens or twenties who had recovered from COVID-19. The CDR3 runs from the conserved cysteine through the conserved F or W. The D gene is left open where the match is weak. Only some rows state a clone size, as once, few, many or a class for expanded clones.

v_call	j_call	clone_size	d_call	cdr3_nt	cdr3_aa
TRBV7-8	TRBJ1-1	NA	TRBD1	TGTGCCAGCAGCTTAGCGTCAGGGGGGAACACTGAAGCTTTCTTT	CASSLASGGNTEAFF
TRBV11-2	TRBJ1-1	once	NA	TGTGCCAGCAGCTTAGTGGGCGCGAGCACTGAAGCTTTCTTT	CASSLVGASTEAFF
TRBV11-3	TRBJ1-1	NA	NA	TGTGCCAGCAGCTCTCGGGACGGGAGGGACACTGAAGCTTTCTTT	CASSSRDGRDTEAFF
TRBV6-5	TRBJ2-2	NA	TRBD2	TGTGCCAGCTCTCCTAGCGGGAGTGGGGAGCTGTTTTTT	CASSPSGSGELFF
TRBV11-3	TRBJ2-2	NA	TRBD2	TGTGCCAGCAGCTTAACCTTGTGGACTAGCGGAAGGAACACCGGGGAGCTGTTTTTT	CASSLTLWTSGRNTGELFF
TRBV25-1	TRBJ2-1	NA	TRBD2	TGTGCCAGCAGTGTAACTAGCGGGATTTTTGAGGAGCAGTTCTTC	CASSVTSGIFEEQFF
TRBV2	TRBJ1-5	few	TRBD1	TGTGCCAGCAGTTCGGGACAGGAGGATAGCAATCAGCCCCAGCATTTT	CASSSGQEDSNQPQHF
TRBV11-2	TRBJ1-5	NA	NA	TGTGCCAGCAGCTTAGCGGGGGGTTGGCCCCAGCATTTT	CASSLAGGWPQHF
TRBV7-2	TRBJ1-3	NA	TRBD1	TGTGCCAGCAGCCGGAGGCCAGGGGGCGCGGGGGGAAACACCATATATTTT	CASSRRPGGAGGNTIYF
TRBV5-1	TRBJ2-1	once	TRBD2	TGCGCCAGCAACAGGGGGACTAGCGGGAGTCTGGAGGGTTACAATGAGCAGTTCTTC	CASNRGTSGSLEGYNEQFF